Each of the 5 T cell receptor beta chains below was sequenced from the same sample in a study of OX40 agonist ivuxolimab in advanced cancers. The protocol was immunoSEQ multiplex PCR, while the TCRdb copy is restricted to in-frame clones and leaves out a portion. Among about 130,000 clones listed, 85% to 95% were seen once. The sample was CD4+ or CD8+ T cells sorted from blood, taken in a trial of the OX40 agonist ivuxolimab. The origin of the receptors is an adult with an advanced solid tumor such as melanoma, head and neck, liver or kidney cancer.

Of note for this clone: The conserved closing phenylalanine or tryptophan is absent in this CDR3, likely reflecting a read error. No DNA is shown, since the ends of the CDR3 on it are uncertain; the CDR3 is the one TCRdb lists. The chain is built from TRBV18 and TRBJ1-1. 12 amino acids form the CDR3, both terminal residues included. Germline V gene lookup returns CDR1 KGHSH and CDR2 LQKENI. The CDR3: CASSLPEGRTSV.

This clone was seen a few times. This chain links TRBV6-1 with TRBJ1-2; D is uncertain. Trimming shortened V by 4 bases and J by 9 bases, and 12 bases separated the two germline ends. This CDR3 is 12 amino acids long. Germline values: CDR1 MNHNS, CDR2 SASEGT. The CDR3 sequence is CASSVIILSYTF. CDR3 sequence (DNA): TGTGCCAGCAGTGTTATTATTTTGAGCTACACCTTC.

CDR3 nucleotides: TGTGCCAGCAGCTTCGAATTGACGGGTGAAGCTTTCTTT. Translation: CASSFELTGEAFF. The rearrangement uses TRBV7-9 and TRBJ1-1; no clear D. The CDR3 is made up of 13 amino acids. CDR1 SEHNR and CDR2 FQNEAQ come from the germline V gene (reference sequence). With 3 bases removed from V and 7 bases from J, the gap between germline ends came to 12 bases.

The J gene is TRBJ1-1, the V gene TRBV6-5; tentatively, D is TRBD1 (5 bases). The V and J ends lost 4 bases and 3 bases respectively, with 15 bases between them. The germline V gene encodes CDR1 MNHEY and CDR2 SVGAGI. The CDR3 spans 15 residues. The DNA of the CDR3 is TGTGCCAGCAGTTTATCCTACGTAGGGGACACTGAAGCTTTCTTT. It is translated as CASSLSYVGDTEAFF.

The V and J genes are TRBV7-3 and TRBJ2-3; TRBD2 agrees at 9 bases. Germline CDR1 is SGHTA and CDR2 is FQGTGA. The CDR3 consists of 15 residues. J lost 6 bases, V lost 5 bases, and 9 bases had no gene match. CDR3 residues: CASSPYSGRWDTQYF. The CDR3 coding sequence is TGTGCCAGCAGCCCCTATAGCGGGAGATGGGATACGCAGTATTTT.